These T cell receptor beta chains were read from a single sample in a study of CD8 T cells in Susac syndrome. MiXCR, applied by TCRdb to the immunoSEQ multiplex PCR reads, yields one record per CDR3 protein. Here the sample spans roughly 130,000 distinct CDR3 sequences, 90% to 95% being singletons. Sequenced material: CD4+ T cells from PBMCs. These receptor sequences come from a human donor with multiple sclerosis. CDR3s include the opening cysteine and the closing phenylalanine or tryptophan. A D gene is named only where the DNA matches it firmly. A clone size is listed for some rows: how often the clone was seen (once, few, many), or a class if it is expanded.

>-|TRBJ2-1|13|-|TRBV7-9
CASSLEATSEQFF
TGTGCCAGCAGCTTAGAGGCTACTAGTGAGCAGTTCTTC
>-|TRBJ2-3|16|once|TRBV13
CASSLPTGSRTDTQYF
TGTGCCAGCAGCTTACCAACAGGGAGTCGGACAGATACGCAGTATTTT
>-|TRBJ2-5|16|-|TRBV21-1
CASGTGTREIQETQYF
TGTGCCAGCGGGACAGGGACTCGGGAGATCCAAGAGACCCAGTACTTC
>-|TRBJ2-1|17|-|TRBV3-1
CASSLPGPSSSYNEQFF
TGTGCCAGCAGCCTCCCGGGCCCTTCGAGCTCCTACAATGAGCAGTTCTTC
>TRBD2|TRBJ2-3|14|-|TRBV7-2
CASSLSGVTDTQYF
TGTGCCAGCAGCTTAAGCGGGGTCACAGATACGCAGTATTTT
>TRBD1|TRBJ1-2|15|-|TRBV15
CATSRERQGLYGYTF
TGTGCCACCAGCAGAGAGCGACAGGGCCTTTATGGCTACACCTTC
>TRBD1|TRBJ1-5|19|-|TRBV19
CASSIEGQDNRRVTQPQHF
TGTGCCAGTAGTATAGAAGGACAGGACAACCGTCGTGTGACACAGCCCCAGCATTTT
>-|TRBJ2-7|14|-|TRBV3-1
CASTSGTGVREQYF
TGTGCCAGCACATCTGGGACGGGGGTTCGCGAGCAGTACTTC
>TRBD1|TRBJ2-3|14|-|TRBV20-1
CSARGTESTDTQYF
TGCAGTGCTAGGGGGACAGAAAGCACAGATACGCAGTATTTT
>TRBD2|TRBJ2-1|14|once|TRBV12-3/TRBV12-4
CASSRGDRVNEQFF
TGTGCCAGCAGCCGGGGGGATCGAGTAAATGAGCAGTTCTTC
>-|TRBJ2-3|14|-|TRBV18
CASSPKTGEDTQYF
TGTGCCAGCTCACCAAAAACGGGGGAAGATACGCAGTATTTT
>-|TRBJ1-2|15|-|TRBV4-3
CASSPTLGVNYGYTF
TGCGCCAGCAGCCCGACGTTAGGGGTTAACTATGGCTACACCTTC
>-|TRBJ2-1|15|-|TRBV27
CASRPGVWAYNEQFF
TGTGCCAGCAGACCAGGGGTTTGGGCGTACAATGAGCAGTTCTTC
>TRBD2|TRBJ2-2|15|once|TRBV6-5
CASSLSGRATGELFF
TGTGCCAGCAGCCTTAGCGGGAGGGCTACCGGGGAGCTGTTTTTT
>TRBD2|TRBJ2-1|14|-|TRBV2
CASSEAGGPEEQFF
TGTGCCAGCAGTGAGGCGGGAGGGCCAGAGGAGCAGTTCTTC
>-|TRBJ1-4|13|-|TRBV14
CASSAFMNEKLFF
TGTGCCAGCAGCGCGTTCATGAATGAAAAACTGTTTTTT
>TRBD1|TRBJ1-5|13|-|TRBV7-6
CASSQDRRQPQHF
TGTGCCAGCAGCCAGGACAGGCGTCAGCCCCAGCATTTT